Following are 19 T cell receptor beta chains from one sample sequenced in a study of blood T cell repertoires in COVID-19. Sequencing used immunoSEQ multiplex PCR; TCRdb keeps in-frame clones, though not all of them. The sample comprises around 200,000 clones, under 85% of which are singletons, and about 6% rests with the top ten. Sequenced: peripheral blood. The receptors originated from a middle-aged woman with acute or convalescent COVID-19.

This rearrangement joins TRBV19 to TRBJ2-7; 9 positions match TRBD1. The germline V gene encodes CDR1 LNHDA and CDR2 SQIVND (reference sequence). This CDR3 contains 17 residues. With V trimmed by 1 base and J by 3 bases, 10 bases remained unmatched. This CDR3 is CASSIGPPGQGGYEQYF. The DNA of the CDR3 is TGTGCCAGTAGTATAGGCCCCCCGGGACAGGGAGGCTACGAGCAGTACTTC. Supplemented by reference TRBV19 and TRBJ2-7, the full variable domain reads DGGITQSPKYLFRKEGQNVTLSCEQNLNHDAMYWYRQDPGQGLRLIYYSQIVNDFQKGDIAEGYSVSREKKESFPLTVTSAQKNPTAFYLCASSIGPPGQGGYEQYFGPGTRLTVT.

V and J are TRBV5-6 and TRBJ1-1; D is perhaps TRBD1 (5 bases). The CDR3 covers 14 residues. Germline CDR1 SGHDT, CDR2 YYEEEE. The V end was cut by 7 bases, the J end by 2 bases, with 15 bases between. CDR3 residues: CASVALGENTEAFF. In DNA, the CDR3 is TGTGCCAGCGTTGCGTTAGGGGAAAACACTGAAGCTTTCTTT.

The chain is built from TRBV5-6 and TRBJ2-5; weak D call: TRBD1 (6 bases). The CDR3 is 16 residues long. In germline, CDR1 is SGHDT, CDR2 YYEEEE. The germline V and J ends were trimmed by 4 bases and 1 base, with 17 bases remaining between them. CDR3 sequence reads: CASSPPTLQGQETQYF. The CDR3 bases are TGTGCCAGCAGCCCGCCTACCCTACAGGGCCAAGAGACCCAGTACTTC.

V usage is TRBV18 and J usage is TRBJ1-1, with TRBD1 as a possible D gene (6 bases). CDR1 and CDR2 (germline): KGHSH, LQKENI. This CDR3 has 14 residues. The ends were cut back, 3 bases at V and 3 bases at J, with 11 bases in the middle. Here the CDR3 DNA reads TGTGCCAGCTCACCGGACAGTTGGGACACTGAAGCTTTCTTT. Protein: CASSPDSWDTEAFF.

V is TRBV2 and J is TRBJ2-5; 8 nucleotides match TRBD1. With V trimmed by 6 bases and J by 9 bases, 15 bases remained unmatched. Germline V gene lookup returns CDR1 SNHLY and CDR2 FYNNEI. CDR3 length: 15 residues. The CDR3 sequence: CASRQSGGPHLAQYF. In DNA, the CDR3 is TGTGCCAGCAGACAATCAGGGGGCCCGCATTTGGCCCAGTACTTC.

The chain uses TRBV5-1 and TRBJ1-1; perhaps TRBD1 as D (5 bases). The CDR3 sequence is 12 residues long. Trimming took 3 bases from V and 5 from J, leaving 8 bases between them. Germline V gives CDR1 SGHRS, CDR2 YFSETQ. Here the CDR3 reads CASSWGRTEAFF. Written as DNA, the CDR3 is TGCGCCAGCAGCTGGGGGAGGACTGAAGCTTTCTTT.

This clone was found a few times. The chain carries TRBV5-6 and TRBJ1-1; D perhaps matches TRBD1 (5 bases). The V end was cut by 0 bases, the J end by 3 bases, with 9 bases between. CDR3 length equals 14 residues. Germline CDR1 reads SGHDT; CDR2 reads YYEEEE. The DNA for the CDR3 is TGTGCCAGCAGCTTGGAAACAGGACACACTGAAGCTTTCTTT. Protein product: CASSLETGHTEAFF. The full variable domain, with the rest looked up from reference TRBV5-6 and TRBJ1-1, is DAGVTQSPTHLIKTRGQQVTLRCSPKSGHDTVSWYQQALGQGPQFIFQYYEEEERQRGNFPDRFSGHQFPNYSSELNVNALLLGDSALYLCASSLETGHTEAFFGQGTRLTVV.

The J gene is TRBJ2-1, the V gene TRBV27, with D possibly TRBD1 on 5 matching bases. Per the germline V gene, CDR1 is MNHEY and CDR2 is SMNVEV (reference sequence). The CDR3 contains 16 residues. The V end lost 3 bases, the J end lost 2 bases, and 14 bases lay between the germline ends. DNA for the CDR3: TGTGCCAGCAGTTTTTGGGGCCATTTCACCTACAATGAGCAGTTCTTC. Translating it yields CASSFWGHFTYNEQFF.

The genes are TRBV3-1 (or the pseudogene TRBV3-2) and TRBJ1-5, with TRBD1 as a possible D gene (6 bases). CDR1 and CDR2 (germline): LGHDT, YNNKEL (reference sequence). There are 12 residues in the CDR3. V was trimmed by 5 bases and J by 9 bases, leaving 11 bases between them. The CDR3 DNA follows: TGTGCCAGCAGCTCTACAGGGCGGCCCCAGCATTTT. Translated: CASSSTGRPQHF.

The chain combines TRBV3-1 (or the pseudogene TRBV3-2) with TRBJ2-5, with a possible D match to TRBD1 (5 bases). Trimming stripped 4 bases from V and 0 bases from J, with 15 bases between. CDR1 is LGHDT, CDR2 YNNKEL, per germline (reference sequence). The CDR3 spans 16 residues. The CDR3 here is CASSPRLTEYQETQYF. CDR3 nucleotides: TGTGCCAGCAGCCCTCGACTGACAGAGTACCAAGAGACCCAGTACTTC.

The chain is built from TRBV7-3 and TRBJ2-3; D might be TRBD2 (6 bases). Trimming stripped 5 bases from V and 5 bases from J, with 8 bases between. The germline CDR1 and CDR2 sequences are SGHTA and FQGTGA. The CDR3 loop spans 12 amino acids. Written as DNA, the CDR3 is TGTGCCAGCAGCCGAGCGGGAGATACGCAGTATTTT. Protein: CASSRAGDTQYF.

In DNA form, the CDR3 reads TGTGCCAGCAGCCAAGATCGCGGCGGTGAAGAAAAACTGTTTTTT. Translation gives CASSQDRGGEEKLFF. V is TRBV4-2 and J is TRBJ1-4; no firm D call. V was cut by 0 bases and J by 8 bases, with 13 bases left in between. Per germline, CDR1 LGHNA and CDR2 YNFKEQ. This CDR3 spans 15 amino acids.

V is TRBV6-2 or TRBV6-3 and J is TRBJ1-2; D gene ambiguous. This CDR3 comprises 11 residues. V was shortened by 4 bases and J by 6 bases, with 6 bases between the two germline ends. CDR1 and CDR2 (germline): MNHEY, SVGEGT. The CDR3: CASSWADGYTF. In DNA form, the CDR3 reads TGTGCCAGCAGTTGGGCCGATGGCTACACCTTC.

The CDR3 reads CASSFPPGQTNEKLFF. In DNA, the CDR3 is TGTGCCAGCAGCTTCCCACCGGGACAGACCAATGAAAAACTGTTTTTT. J is TRBJ1-4 and V is TRBV7-6, with 7 bases matching TRBD1. The CDR3 covers 16 residues. Germline V gene data show CDR1 as SGHVS and CDR2 as FNYEAQ. J lost 5 bases, V lost 3 bases, and 9 bases had no gene match.

The gene calls are TRBV7-2 and TRBJ2-1; no clear D. Trimming left V 7 bases short and J 14 bases short, with 21 bases between. This CDR3 comprises 13 residues. Per the germline V gene, CDR1 is SGHTA and CDR2 is FQGNSA. The CDR3 protein is CASNPLLGGPKFF. The CDR3 coding sequence is TGTGCCAGCAACCCACTCCTCGGCGGTCCGAAGTTCTTC.

The gene calls are TRBV18 and TRBJ1-1; D ambiguous. The V end lost 4 bases, the J end lost 1 base, and 7 bases lay between the germline ends. The germline gives CDR1 KGHSH, CDR2 LQKENI. The CDR3 covers 13 residues. The CDR3: CASSLPENTEAFF. Here the CDR3 DNA reads TGTGCCAGCTCACTCCCAGAGAACACTGAAGCTTTCTTT. The variable domain in full, with the rest retrieved from reference TRBV18 and TRBJ1-1, is NAGVMQNPRHLVRRRGQEARLRCSPMKGHSHVYWYRQLPEEGLKFMVYLQKENIIDESGMPKERFSAEFPKEGPSILRIQQVVRGDSAAYFCASSLPENTEAFFGQGTRLTVV.

The chain carries TRBV3-1 (or the pseudogene TRBV3-2) and TRBJ1-1; D not certain. The germline gives CDR1 LGHDT, CDR2 YNNKEL (reference sequence). The length of the CDR3 is 13 residues. Trimming took 2 bases from V and 6 from J, leaving 10 bases between them. CDR3 DNA sequence: TGTGCCAGCAGCCAACCAGGCAATTCTGAAGCTTTCTTT. This gives the protein CASSQPGNSEAFF.

This clone was counted only a few times. V is TRBV19 and J is TRBJ2-7; D gene uncertain. Per germline, CDR1 LNHDA and CDR2 SQIVND (reference sequence). The CDR3 has 13 amino acids. Trimming pared 3 bases from V and 6 bases from J, leaving 12 bases between. The CDR3 protein is CASSIKTASEQYF. Here the CDR3 DNA reads TGTGCCAGTAGTATCAAGACGGCTAGCGAGCAGTACTTC.

The gene calls are TRBV5-1 and TRBJ2-5; D is perhaps TRBD1 (6 bases). This CDR3 has 14 residues. Germline V lookup: CDR1 SGHRS, CDR2 YFSETQ. Trimming cost V 0 bases and J 4 bases, with 10 bases left between them. CDR3 DNA: TGCGCCAGCAGCTTGGCAGGGGACGGAGAGACCCAGTACTTC. This codes for CASSLAGDGETQYF.